The rows below give T cell receptor beta chains drawn from one sample of a study of blood T cell repertoires in COVID-19. Data came from immunoSEQ multiplex PCR; TCRdb stores just in-frame clones and leaves some out. The table includes more than 45,000 clones, around 87% detected once. Material for sequencing was peripheral blood. The origin of the receptors is a human donor with active COVID-19. The donor label of this sample is uncertain. Each CDR3 is given with its conserved first and last residue. The D gene is left open where the match is weak. Not all rows give a size; the values are once, few, many and, for expanded clones, a class.

abundance: once; v_gene: TRBV7-9; d_gene: .; j_gene: TRBJ1-1; CDR3aa: CASSLGEGTEAFF; CDR3nt: TGTGCCAGCAGCTTAGGGGAAGGGACAGAAGCTTTCTTT
abundance: .; v_gene: TRBV3-1/TRBV3-2; d_gene: .; j_gene: TRBJ1-3; CDR3aa: CASSRERGPSGNTIYF; CDR3nt: TGTGCCAGCAGCCGCGAACGGGGTCCCAGTGGAAACACCATATATTTT
abundance: .; v_gene: TRBV5-8; d_gene: TRBD2; j_gene: TRBJ2-3; CDR3aa: CASSLRGTSGKTDTQYF; CDR3nt: TGTGCCAGCAGCTTGAGAGGGACTAGCGGGAAGACAGATACGCAGTATTTT
abundance: .; v_gene: TRBV7-6; d_gene: TRBD1; j_gene: TRBJ2-3; CDR3aa: CASSPGTGRTDTQYF; CDR3nt: TGTGCCAGCAGCCCTGGGACAGGGAGAACAGATACGCAGTATTTT
abundance: .; v_gene: TRBV30; d_gene: .; j_gene: TRBJ1-1; CDR3aa: CAWSVGSREDTEAFF; CDR3nt: TGTGCCTGGAGTGTGGGGAGCAGGGAGGACACTGAAGCTTTCTTT
abundance: few; v_gene: TRBV19; d_gene: TRBD1; j_gene: TRBJ2-7; CDR3aa: CASSSGGQPTSYEQYF; CDR3nt: TGTGCCAGTAGCTCTGGGGGACAGCCCACCTCCTACGAGCAGTACTTC
abundance: .; v_gene: TRBV2; d_gene: TRBD2; j_gene: TRBJ2-1; CDR3aa: CASSEGTSYREQFF; CDR3nt: TGTGCCAGCAGTGAAGGGACTAGTTATAGAGAGCAGTTCTTC
abundance: .; v_gene: TRBV7-9; d_gene: TRBD2; j_gene: TRBJ2-3; CDR3aa: CATQVAGVDTQYF; CDR3nt: TGTGCCACCCAGGTGGCGGGAGTGGATACGCAGTATTTT
abundance: .; v_gene: TRBV5-1; d_gene: TRBD2; j_gene: TRBJ2-3; CDR3aa: CASSFSGGITDTQYF; CDR3nt: TGCGCCAGCAGCTTCAGCGGGGGGATCACAGATACGCAGTATTTT
abundance: .; v_gene: TRBV12-3/TRBV12-4; d_gene: .; j_gene: TRBJ2-1; CDR3aa: CASSPTTVEQFF; CDR3nt: TGTGCCAGCAGTCCCACGACAGTCGAGCAGTTCTTC
abundance: .; v_gene: TRBV18; d_gene: .; j_gene: TRBJ2-7; CDR3aa: CASSPRGEATYEQYF; CDR3nt: TGTGCCAGCTCACCACGGGGGGAAGCAACCTACGAGCAGTACTTC
abundance: .; v_gene: TRBV5-1; d_gene: TRBD1; j_gene: TRBJ2-2; CDR3aa: CASKGAAGTANTGELFF; CDR3nt: TGCGCCAGCAAGGGGGCCGCCGGGACAGCGAACACCGGGGAGCTGTTTTTT
abundance: .; v_gene: TRBV5-1; d_gene: .; j_gene: TRBJ2-5; CDR3aa: CASSGAGSASLEETQYF; CDR3nt: TGCGCCAGCAGCGGGGCCGGGTCGGCCAGCCTTGAAGAGACCCAGTACTTC
abundance: many; v_gene: TRBV3-1/TRBV3-2; d_gene: .; j_gene: TRBJ2-7; CDR3aa: CASSQGPGQYF; CDR3nt: TGTGCCAGCAGCCAAGGACCAGGGCAGTACTTC
abundance: .; v_gene: TRBV28; d_gene: TRBD1; j_gene: TRBJ2-7; CDR3aa: CASSLGGQGSREQYF; CDR3nt: TGTGCCAGCAGCCTAGGAGGACAGGGGTCAAGGGAGCAGTACTTC
abundance: .; v_gene: TRBV9; d_gene: .; j_gene: TRBJ2-7; CDR3aa: CASSQIAAGEQYF; CDR3nt: TGTGCCAGCAGCCAAATCGCAGCGGGCGAGCAGTACTTC
abundance: .; v_gene: TRBV2; d_gene: .; j_gene: TRBJ2-7; CDR3aa: CASSISRYSYEQYF; CDR3nt: TGTGCCAGCAGCATAAGTCGGTACTCCTACGAGCAGTACTTC
abundance: .; v_gene: TRBV6-5; d_gene: TRBD1; j_gene: TRBJ2-7; CDR3aa: CASSALTGAYEQYF; CDR3nt: TGTGCCAGCAGCGCCTTGACAGGGGCCTACGAGCAGTACTTC
abundance: .; v_gene: TRBV2; d_gene: .; j_gene: TRBJ2-5; CDR3aa: CASSESRETQYF; CDR3nt: TGTGCCAGCAGTGAAAGTCGGGAGACCCAGTACTTC
abundance: once; v_gene: TRBV7-2; d_gene: TRBD2; j_gene: TRBJ2-1; CDR3aa: CASSLGLAGDYNEQFF; CDR3nt: TGTGCCAGCAGCTTAGGTCTAGCGGGGGACTACAATGAGCAGTTCTTC
abundance: once; v_gene: TRBV5-6; d_gene: TRBD2; j_gene: TRBJ2-3; CDR3aa: CASSLAGLAGGQTDTQYF; CDR3nt: TGTGCCAGCAGCTTGGCGGGACTAGCGGGGGGGCAGACAGATACGCAGTATTTT
abundance: .; v_gene: TRBV10-3; d_gene: .; j_gene: TRBJ2-2; CDR3aa: CAISSQGFTGELFF; CDR3nt: TGTGCCATCAGCTCCCAGGGCTTTACCGGGGAGCTGTTTTTT
abundance: .; v_gene: TRBV5-1; d_gene: .; j_gene: TRBJ2-5; CDR3aa: CASSPVDGGETQYF; CDR3nt: TGCGCCAGCAGCCCCGTTGATGGGGGGGAGACCCAGTACTTC
abundance: .; v_gene: TRBV27; d_gene: .; j_gene: TRBJ2-3; CDR3aa: CASSFRGSTDTQYF; CDR3nt: TGTGCCAGCAGTTTTCGAGGGAGCACAGATACGCAGTATTTT
abundance: .; v_gene: TRBV4-1; d_gene: .; j_gene: TRBJ1-2; CDR3aa: CASSQERLGYGYTF; CDR3nt: TGCGCCAGCAGCCAAGAAAGGCTAGGCTATGGCTACACCTTC
abundance: .; v_gene: TRBV12-3/TRBV12-4; d_gene: TRBD1; j_gene: TRBJ1-2; CDR3aa: CASSGNRGGGYTF; CDR3nt: TGTGCCAGCAGCGGAAACAGGGGTGGGGGCTACACCTTC
abundance: .; v_gene: TRBV5-1; d_gene: .; j_gene: TRBJ2-2; CDR3aa: CASMEVMNTGELFF; CDR3nt: TGCGCCAGCATGGAGGTCATGAACACCGGGGAGCTGTTTTTT
abundance: .; v_gene: TRBV7-8; d_gene: .; j_gene: TRBJ2-2; CDR3aa: CASSPFDRPNTGELFF; CDR3nt: TGTGCCAGCAGCCCATTTGACAGGCCGAACACCGGGGAGCTGTTTTTT
abundance: .; v_gene: TRBV6-5; d_gene: TRBD1; j_gene: TRBJ1-5; CDR3aa: CASSRTGAYQPQHF; CDR3nt: TGTGCCAGCAGCCGGACAGGGGCATATCAGCCCCAGCATTTT
abundance: .; v_gene: TRBV4-1; d_gene: TRBD1; j_gene: TRBJ1-1; CDR3aa: CASSQDRRTGQAFF; CDR3nt: TGCGCCAGCAGCCAAGATCGGCGGACAGGCCAAGCTTTCTTT
abundance: .; v_gene: TRBV6-6; d_gene: .; j_gene: TRBJ1-6; CDR3aa: CASSGTGSPLHF; CDR3nt: TGTGCCAGCAGCGGAACGGGGTCACCCCTCCACTTT
abundance: .; v_gene: TRBV5-4; d_gene: TRBD2; j_gene: TRBJ2-2; CDR3aa: CASSWGLAGQAGELFF; CDR3nt: TGTGCCAGCAGCTGGGGACTAGCGGGGCAGGCCGGGGAGCTGTTTTTT
abundance: .; v_gene: TRBV5-1; d_gene: TRBD2; j_gene: TRBJ2-2; CDR3aa: CASSGGGGNTGELFF; CDR3nt: TGCGCCAGCAGCGGCGGGGGAGGGAACACCGGGGAGCTGTTTTTT
abundance: .; v_gene: TRBV11-2; d_gene: .; j_gene: TRBJ1-2; CDR3aa: CASSLAPGGYTF; CDR3nt: TGTGCCAGCAGCTTAGCGCCAGGCGGCTACACCTTC
abundance: .; v_gene: TRBV7-9; d_gene: .; j_gene: TRBJ2-7; CDR3aa: CASSQGSYEQYF; CDR3nt: TGTGCCAGCAGCCAGGGGAGCTACGAGCAGTACTTC
abundance: .; v_gene: TRBV6-5; d_gene: .; j_gene: TRBJ2-7; CDR3aa: CASSREYRSNYEQYF; CDR3nt: TGTGCCAGCAGCCGGGAGTATCGGTCCAACTACGAGCAGTACTTC
abundance: once; v_gene: TRBV30; d_gene: .; j_gene: TRBJ1-5; CDR3aa: CAWSGLAGTAGGNQPQHF; CDR3nt: TGTGCCTGGAGTGGGTTAGCGGGGACCGCTGGGGGAAATCAGCCCCAGCATTTT
abundance: .; v_gene: TRBV5-1; d_gene: .; j_gene: TRBJ1-2; CDR3aa: CASSLATVYGYTF; CDR3nt: TGCGCCAGCAGCTTGGCGACAGTCTATGGCTACACCTTC
abundance: .; v_gene: TRBV19; d_gene: .; j_gene: TRBJ2-1; CDR3aa: CASSNGGRGKNNEQFF; CDR3nt: TGTGCCAGTAGTAATGGTGGGAGAGGAAAAAACAATGAGCAGTTCTTC
abundance: once; v_gene: TRBV3-1/TRBV3-2; d_gene: .; j_gene: TRBJ1-3; CDR3aa: CASSRDSLWTIYF; CDR3nt: TGTGCCAGCAGCCGGGACTCTCTTTGGACCATATATTTT
abundance: once; v_gene: TRBV7-3; d_gene: TRBD2; j_gene: TRBJ2-3; CDR3aa: CASSLLAGGPGLGDTQYF; CDR3nt: TGTGCCAGCAGCTTATTAGCGGGAGGGCCTGGGTTAGGGGATACGCAGTATTTT
abundance: .; v_gene: TRBV5-6; d_gene: .; j_gene: TRBJ1-4; CDR3aa: CASSRTGREKLFF; CDR3nt: TGTGCCAGCAGTAGAACAGGTCGCGAAAAACTGTTTTTT
abundance: .; v_gene: TRBV28; d_gene: TRBD1; j_gene: TRBJ2-7; CDR3aa: CASSSELRDRTEEQYF; CDR3nt: TGTGCCAGCAGTTCCGAACTGAGGGACAGGACGGAAGAGCAGTACTTC
abundance: .; v_gene: TRBV7-2; d_gene: .; j_gene: TRBJ2-1; CDR3aa: CATKPGGSQYNEQFF; CDR3nt: TGTGCCACCAAGCCAGGGGGGAGTCAGTACAATGAGCAGTTCTTC
abundance: .; v_gene: TRBV11-3; d_gene: .; j_gene: TRBJ2-5; CDR3aa: CASSLYFTQYF; CDR3nt: TGTGCCAGCAGCTTATATTTCACCCAGTACTTC
abundance: .; v_gene: TRBV9; d_gene: TRBD2; j_gene: TRBJ2-2; CDR3aa: CASSVDRNLGGTGELFF; CDR3nt: TGTGCCAGCAGCGTAGATCGTAACCTGGGGGGGACCGGGGAGCTGTTTTTT
abundance: .; v_gene: TRBV7-2; d_gene: TRBD2; j_gene: TRBJ2-1; CDR3aa: CASSLAASGSLGQFF; CDR3nt: TGTGCCAGCAGCTTAGCGGCTAGCGGGAGTCTCGGGCAGTTCTTC
abundance: .; v_gene: TRBV7-3; d_gene: .; j_gene: TRBJ2-5; CDR3aa: CASSAPGGETQYF; CDR3nt: TGTGCCAGCAGCGCCCCAGGGGGGGAGACCCAGTACTTC
abundance: .; v_gene: TRBV29-1; d_gene: .; j_gene: TRBJ2-7; CDR3aa: CSVEIRGVVSYEQYF; CDR3nt: TGCAGCGTTGAAATCAGGGGAGTGGTCTCCTACGAGCAGTACTTC
abundance: once; v_gene: TRBV7-2; d_gene: TRBD1; j_gene: TRBJ1-5; CDR3aa: CASSLGQGQPQHF; CDR3nt: TGTGCCAGCAGCTTAGGACAGGGTCAGCCCCAGCATTTT